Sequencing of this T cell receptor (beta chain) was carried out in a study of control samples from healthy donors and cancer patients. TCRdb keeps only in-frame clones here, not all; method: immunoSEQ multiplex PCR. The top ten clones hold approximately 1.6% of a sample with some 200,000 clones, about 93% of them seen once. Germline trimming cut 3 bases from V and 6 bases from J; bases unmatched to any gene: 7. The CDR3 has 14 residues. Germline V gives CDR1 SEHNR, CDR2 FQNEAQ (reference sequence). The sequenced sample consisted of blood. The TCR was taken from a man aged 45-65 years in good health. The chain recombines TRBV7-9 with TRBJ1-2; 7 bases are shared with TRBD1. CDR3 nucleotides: TGTGCCAGCAGCTTTGGAGACAGGGAGAATGGCTACACCTTC. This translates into CASSFGDRENGYTF.